Reported below is one T cell receptor beta chain. The source of the sample is a study of blood T cell repertoires in COVID-19. Study-wide context: The cDNA or gDNA used as material had been derived from T cells, B-cell-depleted T cells, or PBMCs.

Cohorts were determined from participant-reported clinical history. Cohort 3 recovery required two negative PCRs, clearance, or symptom resolution. The CDR3 has 17 residues. The V segment lost 5 bases and the J segment 0 bases; nucleotides outside the gene matches: 8. Germline V gives CDR1 LNHDA, CDR2 SQIVND (reference sequence). Per the original data handling: Counts of nucleated cells, estimated from reference gene primer amplification, were obtained. This table comes from immunoSEQ multiplex PCR, and its TCRdb copy is limited to in-frame clones, with some not included. V and J calls and clone size are copied from that table; D and trimming were computed from the DNA. The sample consists of 250,000 to 350,000 clones, about nine tenths of them appearing once.

The chain combines TRBV19 with TRBJ1-4, with 8 bases aligning to TRBD1. Sequencing was carried out using PBMCs or T cells enriched from blood (not recorded which). The clonotype comes from a young woman who had recovered from COVID-19. CDR3 amino acids: CASSSDRGFATNEKLFF. The CDR3 region has the DNA TGTGCCAGTAGTTCAGACAGGGGCTTTGCAACTAATGAAAAACTGTTTTTT.